One sample yielded the 17 T cell receptor beta chains listed below, sequenced in a study of T-cell reconstitution after alpha-beta-depleted transplantation in children. Unique molecular identifiers were used in preparing the TCRbeta library. One entry per CDR3 protein results from TCRdb running MiXCR on the PCR reads. The table has 580,000 or so distinct CDR3 sequences, roughly 23% seen once. Sequenced here: PBMCs, mostly from graft donor cells, sampled 360 days after TCRalphabeta/CD19-depleted stem cell transplant. These receptors were obtained from a boy less than two years old who had a stem cell transplant for acute myeloid leukemia, so the T cells may come from the graft donor.

This clonotype was detected ten times or more. The chain is built from TRBV29-1 and TRBJ2-5; D is perhaps TRBD1 (6 bases). The CDR3 has 11 residues. The germline V and J ends were trimmed by 8 bases and 4 bases, with 11 bases remaining between them. CDR1 and CDR2 from the germline V gene are SQVTM and ANQGSEA. The chain's CDR3 is CSSKGGETQYF. CDR3 bases: TGCAGCTCAAAAGGGGGAGAGACCCAGTACTTC. Based on the CDR3 plus reference TRBV29-1 and TRBJ2-5, the full variable domain is SAVISQKPSRDICQRGTSLTIQCQVDSQVTMMFWYRQQPGQSLTLIATANQGSEATYESGFVIDKFPISRPNLTFSTLTVSNMSPEDSSIYLCSSKGGETQYFGPGTRLLVL.

This clonotype was counted at least ten times. The V call is TRBV28, the J call TRBJ2-4; TRBD2 aligns across 8 bases. The ends lost 4 bases at V and 16 bases at J; junction bases unmatched: 15. There are 14 residues in the CDR3. Germline lookup yields CDR1 MDHEN and CDR2 SYDVKM. CDR3 in DNA: TGTGCCAGCAGTTCCCCCGTTGAGCGGGAGCAGGCATACTTC. It encodes CASSSPVEREQAYF.

This clonotype was found a few times. The chain is built from TRBV27 and TRBJ2-3, with 8 nucleotides matching TRBD2. This CDR3 is 13 amino acids long. Germline V lookup: CDR1 MNHEY, CDR2 SMNVEV (reference sequence). Trimming at V came to 5 bases and at J to 10 bases, leaving 8 bases not matched to a gene. CDR3 loop: CASSLGAGGPQYF. CDR3 in DNA: TGTGCCAGCAGTCTAGGGGCGGGGGGACCGCAGTATTTT.

The chain joins TRBV6-5 to TRBJ2-5; TRBD1 matches at 7 bases. The CDR3 has 15 residues. Germline V gene sequence: CDR1 MNHEY, CDR2 SVGAGI. Germline trimming cut 3 bases from V and 2 bases from J; bases unmatched to any gene: 6. CDR3 amino acids: CASSYVRQGQETQYF. DNA for the CDR3: TGTGCCAGCAGTTATGTACGACAGGGACAAGAGACCCAGTACTTC.

The chain employs TRBV20-1 and TRBJ1-1; no reliable D call. Germline CDR1 reads DFQATT; CDR2 reads SNEGSKA (reference sequence). This CDR3 comprises 12 residues. Between the trimmed V and J ends, which lost 5 bases and 3 bases, there was a span of 10 bases. CDR3 DNA sequence: TGCAGTGCTGCTGTGTCTTACACTGAAGCTTTCTTT. Residues: CSAAVSYTEAFF.

This clonotype was found a few times. The chain recombines TRBV6-5 with TRBJ2-7; possibly TRBD2 for D (6 bases). This CDR3 contains 13 residues. Trimming stripped 5 bases from V and 5 bases from J, with 13 bases between. From germline, CDR1 is MNHEY and CDR2 SVGAGI. The CDR3 spells CASSRARGHEQYF. The CDR3 DNA reads as TGTGCCAGCAGTAGGGCGCGGGGCCACGAGCAGTACTTC.

The V and J genes are TRBV6-1 and TRBJ2-2; D is unresolved. The V gene lost 6 bases and the J gene lost 0 bases, with 11 bases spanning the gap. Germline V gene lookup returns CDR1 MNHNS and CDR2 SASEGT. CDR3 length: 15 amino acids. The CDR3 reads CASRGKGTNTGELFF. CDR3 in DNA: TGTGCCAGCAGGGGGAAGGGAACGAACACCGGGGAGCTGTTTTTT.

This clonotype was picked up a small number of times. The CDR3 nucleotides are TGCAGTGCTTCCGGGACAGGGTCGAACGAGCAGTACTTC. Translation gives CSASGTGSNEQYF. The rearrangement joins TRBV20-1 to TRBJ2-7; 9 nucleotides align to TRBD1. J lost 5 bases, V lost 5 bases, and 7 bases had no gene match. The CDR3 is 13 residues long. In germline, CDR1 is DFQATT, CDR2 SNEGSKA (reference sequence).

This clonotype was picked up a small number of times. V and J are TRBV15 and TRBJ2-1, with 8 bases that match TRBD1. The V gene's germline CDR1 is LNHNV and CDR2 YYDKDF (reference sequence). There are 12 residues in the CDR3. Trimming took 8 bases from V and 8 from J; bases not matched to a gene: 5. CDR3 region: CATGQGFDEQFF. The CDR3 region has the DNA TGTGCCACCGGACAGGGCTTCGATGAGCAGTTCTTC.

The J gene is TRBJ2-3, the V gene TRBV27; TRBD2 might be the D (5 bases). V lost 4 bases and J 6 bases, leaving 20 bases between the germline ends. The CDR3 spans 16 residues. Germline V gene lookup returns CDR1 MNHEY and CDR2 SMNVEV (reference sequence). In DNA form, the CDR3 reads TGTGCCAGCAGTTCGTTCCCGGACTCAGCGGTGGATACGCAGTATTTT. It specifies CASSSFPDSAVDTQYF.

CDR3 nucleotides: TGCAGTGCTAGAGCCGCAGGGCTCCCAGATACGCAGTATTTT. Amino acids: CSARAAGLPDTQYF. The J gene is TRBJ2-3, the V gene TRBV20-1, with D perhaps TRBD1 (5 bases). Germline V lookup: CDR1 DFQATT, CDR2 SNEGSKA (reference sequence). V shed 1 base and J shed 4 bases, with 12 bases lying between them. CDR3 length: 14 amino acids.

In this sample, this clonotype turned up many times. This chain uses TRBV4-3 with TRBJ2-1; possibly TRBD1 for D (6 bases). The CDR3 extends over 18 amino acids. Germline-derived CDR1 and CDR2 are LGHNA and YSLEER. The V gene lost 3 bases and the J gene lost 4 bases, with 22 bases spanning the gap. The CDR3 DNA sequence: TGCGCCAGCAGCCACCACCTTGAAAGGGAGAGGGGGTACAATGAGCAGTTCTTC. This sequence encodes CASSHHLERERGYNEQFF.

The chain uses TRBV20-1 and TRBJ1-4, with D perhaps matching TRBD1 (5 bases). V was clipped by 2 bases and J by 7 bases, with 17 bases between them. CDR1 and CDR2 (germline): DFQATT, SNEGSKA (reference sequence). The CDR3 is 15 residues long. CDR3 in DNA: TGCAGTGCTAGAACCCCCGTGGTCGGGGGTGAAAAACTGTTTTTT. As protein: CSARTPVVGGEKLFF.

In this sample, this clonotype turned up a few times. The V and J genes are TRBV7-2 and TRBJ2-7, with D maybe TRBD2 (5 bases). This CDR3 comprises 15 residues. V lost 5 bases, J lost 0 bases, and 14 bases lay in between. Germline loops: CDR1 SGHTA, CDR2 FQGNSA. This CDR3 is CASSLGPGSSYEQYF. The CDR3, as DNA: TGTGCCAGCAGCCTCGGACCGGGGAGCTCCTACGAGCAGTACTTC.

The chain employs TRBV12-3 or TRBV12-4 and TRBJ1-2, with 8 bases matching TRBD1. The CDR3 has 13 residues. J was trimmed by 8 bases and V by 3 bases; bases with no gene match: 5. CDR3 residues: CASSFVDREGYTF. In DNA, the CDR3 is TGTGCCAGCAGTTTTGTGGACAGGGAAGGCTACACCTTC.

This clonotype was observed at least ten times. The CDR3 sequence is CATSRDLHYEQYF. The CDR3 DNA sequence: TGTGCCACCAGCAGAGATCTACACTACGAGCAGTACTTC. The chain combines TRBV15 with TRBJ2-7; no clear D. From germline, CDR1 is LNHNV and CDR2 YYDKDF (reference sequence). Trimming stripped 0 bases from V and 3 bases from J, with 6 bases between. The CDR3 length is 13 residues.

This clonotype came up many times. J is TRBJ2-7 and V is TRBV18; 8 positions match TRBD1. Trimming took 3 bases from V and 1 from J; bases not matched to a gene: 2. The CDR3 spans 14 residues. The germline V gene has CDR1 KGHSH and CDR2 LQKENI. CDR3 sequence: CASSPDRASYEQYF. The CDR3 DNA follows: TGTGCCAGCTCACCGGACAGGGCATCCTACGAGCAGTACTTC.